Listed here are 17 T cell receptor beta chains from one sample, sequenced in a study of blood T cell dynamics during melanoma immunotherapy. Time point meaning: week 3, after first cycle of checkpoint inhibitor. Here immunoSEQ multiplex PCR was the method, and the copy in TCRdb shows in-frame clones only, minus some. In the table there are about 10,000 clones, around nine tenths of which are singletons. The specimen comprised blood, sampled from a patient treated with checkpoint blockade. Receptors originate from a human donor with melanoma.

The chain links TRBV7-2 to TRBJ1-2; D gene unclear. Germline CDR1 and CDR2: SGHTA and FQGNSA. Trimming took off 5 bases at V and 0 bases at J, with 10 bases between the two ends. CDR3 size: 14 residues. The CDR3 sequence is CASSGPAANYGYTF. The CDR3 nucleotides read TGTGCCAGCAGCGGGCCCGCAGCTAACTATGGCTACACCTTC. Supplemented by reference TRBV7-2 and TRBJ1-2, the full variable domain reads GAGVSQSPSNKVTEKGKDVELRCDPISGHTALYWYRQSLGQGLEFLIYFQGNSAPDKSGLPSDRFSAERTGGSVSTLTIQRTQQEDSAVYLCASSGPAANYGYTFGSGTRLTVV.

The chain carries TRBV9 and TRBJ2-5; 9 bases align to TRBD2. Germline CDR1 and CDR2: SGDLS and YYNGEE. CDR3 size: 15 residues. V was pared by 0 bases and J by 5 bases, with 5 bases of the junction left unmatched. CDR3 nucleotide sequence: TGTGCCAGCAGCGTAGCTAGCGGGATAGTCGAGACCCAGTACTTC. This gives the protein CASSVASGIVETQYF. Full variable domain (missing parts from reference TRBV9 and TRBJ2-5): DSGVTQTPKHLITATGQRVTLRCSPRSGDLSVYWYQQSLDQGLQFLIQYYNGEERAKGNILERFSAQQFPDLHSELNLSSLELGDSALYFCASSVASGIVETQYFGPGTRLLVL.

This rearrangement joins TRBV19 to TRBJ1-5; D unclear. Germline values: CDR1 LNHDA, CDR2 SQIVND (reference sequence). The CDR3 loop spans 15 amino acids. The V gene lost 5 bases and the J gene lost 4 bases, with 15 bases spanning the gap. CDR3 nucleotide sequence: TGTGCCAGTAGTCCACTATCGACACGAAATCAGCCCCAGCATTTT. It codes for CASSPLSTRNQPQHF. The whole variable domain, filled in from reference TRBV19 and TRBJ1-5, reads DGGITQSPKYLFRKEGQNVTLSCEQNLNHDAMYWYRQDPGQGLRLIYYSQIVNDFQKGDIAEGYSVSREKKESFPLTVTSAQKNPTAFYLCASSPLSTRNQPQHFGDGTRLSIL.

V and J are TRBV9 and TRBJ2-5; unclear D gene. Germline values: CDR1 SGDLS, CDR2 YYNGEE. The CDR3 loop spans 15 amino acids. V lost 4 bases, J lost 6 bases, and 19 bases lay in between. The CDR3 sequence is CASSISPGSQKTQYF. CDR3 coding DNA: TGTGCCAGCAGCATATCCCCCGGTAGTCAAAAGACCCAGTACTTC.

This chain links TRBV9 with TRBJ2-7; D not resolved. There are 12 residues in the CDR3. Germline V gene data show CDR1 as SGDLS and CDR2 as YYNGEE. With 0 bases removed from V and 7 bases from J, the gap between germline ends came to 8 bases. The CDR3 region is CASSVGTGEQYF. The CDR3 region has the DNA TGTGCCAGCAGCGTAGGCACCGGGGAGCAGTACTTC.

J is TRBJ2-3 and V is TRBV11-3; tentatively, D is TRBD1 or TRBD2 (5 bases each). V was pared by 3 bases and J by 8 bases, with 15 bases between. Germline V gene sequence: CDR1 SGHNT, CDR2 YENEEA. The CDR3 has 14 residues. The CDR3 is CASSFRGLSGTQYF. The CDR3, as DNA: TGTGCCAGCAGCTTTCGGGGCTTATCGGGTACGCAGTATTTT.

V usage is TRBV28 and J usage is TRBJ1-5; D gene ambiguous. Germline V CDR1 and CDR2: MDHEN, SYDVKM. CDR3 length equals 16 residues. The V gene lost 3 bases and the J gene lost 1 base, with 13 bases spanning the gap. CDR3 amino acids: CASSLGGSRSNQPQHF. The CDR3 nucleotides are TGTGCCAGCAGTTTGGGAGGGAGTAGGAGCAATCAGCCCCAGCATTTT.

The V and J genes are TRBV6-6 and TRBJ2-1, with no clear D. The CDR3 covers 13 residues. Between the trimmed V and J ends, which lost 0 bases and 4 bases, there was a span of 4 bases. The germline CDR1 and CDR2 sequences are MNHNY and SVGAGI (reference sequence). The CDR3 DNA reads TGTGCCAGCAGTTACTCTCCTTACAATGAGCAGTTCTTC. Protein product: CASSYSPYNEQFF.

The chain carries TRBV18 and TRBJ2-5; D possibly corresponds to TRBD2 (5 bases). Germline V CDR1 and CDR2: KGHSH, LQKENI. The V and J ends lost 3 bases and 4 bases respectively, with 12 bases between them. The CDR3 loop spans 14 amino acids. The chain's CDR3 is CASSPQEGGETQYF. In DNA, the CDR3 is TGTGCCAGCTCACCGCAAGAGGGTGGAGAGACCCAGTACTTC. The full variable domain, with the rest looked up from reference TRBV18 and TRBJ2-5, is NAGVMQNPRHLVRRRGQEARLRCSPMKGHSHVYWYRQLPEEGLKFMVYLQKENIIDESGMPKERFSAEFPKEGPSILRIQQVVRGDSAAYFCASSPQEGGETQYFGPGTRLLVL.

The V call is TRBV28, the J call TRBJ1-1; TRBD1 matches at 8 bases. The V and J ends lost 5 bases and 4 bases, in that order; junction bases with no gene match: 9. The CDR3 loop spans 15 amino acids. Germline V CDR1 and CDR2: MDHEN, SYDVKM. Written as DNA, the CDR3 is TGTGCCAGCAGTATCCCTGGACAGGGAAGCACTGAAGCTTTCTTT. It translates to CASSIPGQGSTEAFF.

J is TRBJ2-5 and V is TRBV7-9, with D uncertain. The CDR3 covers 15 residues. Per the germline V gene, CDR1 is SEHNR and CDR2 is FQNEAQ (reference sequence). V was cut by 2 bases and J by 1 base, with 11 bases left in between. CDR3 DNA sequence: TGTGCCAGCAGCTTATGGGTCAGCCTCCAAGAGACCCAGTACTTC. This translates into CASSLWVSLQETQYF.

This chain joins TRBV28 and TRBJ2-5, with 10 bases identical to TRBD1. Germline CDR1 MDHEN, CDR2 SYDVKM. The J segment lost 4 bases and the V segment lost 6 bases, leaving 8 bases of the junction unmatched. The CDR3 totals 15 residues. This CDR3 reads CASRKGQGIGETQYF. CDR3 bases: TGTGCCAGCAGGAAGGGACAGGGGATAGGAGAGACCCAGTACTTC.

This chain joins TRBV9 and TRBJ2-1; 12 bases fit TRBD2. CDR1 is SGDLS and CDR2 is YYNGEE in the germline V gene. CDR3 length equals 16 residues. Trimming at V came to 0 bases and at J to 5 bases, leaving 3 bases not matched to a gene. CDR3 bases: TGTGCCAGCAGCGTAGAGCTAGCGGGAGGGAACAATGAGCAGTTCTTC. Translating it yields CASSVELAGGNNEQFF.

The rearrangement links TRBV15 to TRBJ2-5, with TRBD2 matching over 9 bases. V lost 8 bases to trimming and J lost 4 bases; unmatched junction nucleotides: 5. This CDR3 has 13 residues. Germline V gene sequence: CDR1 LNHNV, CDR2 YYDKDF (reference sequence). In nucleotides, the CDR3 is TGTGCCACCGCGGGAGGGCCCCTAGAGACCCAGTACTTC. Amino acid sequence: CATAGGPLETQYF. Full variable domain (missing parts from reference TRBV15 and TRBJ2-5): DAMVIQNPRYQVTQFGKPVTLSCSQTLNHNVMYWYQQKSSQAPKLLFHYYDKDFNNEADTPDNFQSRRPNTSFCFLDIRSPGLGDTAMYLCATAGGPLETQYFGPGTRLLVL.

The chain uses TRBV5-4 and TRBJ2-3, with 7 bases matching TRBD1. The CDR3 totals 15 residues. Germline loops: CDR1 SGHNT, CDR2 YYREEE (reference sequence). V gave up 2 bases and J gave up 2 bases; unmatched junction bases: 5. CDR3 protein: CASSLRQGVTDTQYF. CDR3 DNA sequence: TGTGCCAGCAGCTTACGACAGGGCGTCACAGATACGCAGTATTTT. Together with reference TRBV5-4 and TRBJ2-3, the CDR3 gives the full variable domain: ETGVTQSPTHLIKTRGQQVTLRCSSQSGHNTVSWYQQALGQGPQFIFQYYREEENGRGNFPPRFSGLQFPNYSSELNVNALELDDSALYLCASSLRQGVTDTQYFGPGTRLTVL.

The CDR3 nucleotides read TGTGCCAGCAGCTTGCTAGCGGAGTACAATGAGCAGTTCTTC. Its translation: CASSLLAEYNEQFF. This sequence joins TRBV5-4 and TRBJ2-1; 7 nucleotides line up with TRBD2. Germline V lookup: CDR1 SGHNT, CDR2 YYREEE (reference sequence). V shed 1 base, J shed 4 bases, and the junction held 2 bases outside the gene matches. This CDR3 spans 14 amino acids.

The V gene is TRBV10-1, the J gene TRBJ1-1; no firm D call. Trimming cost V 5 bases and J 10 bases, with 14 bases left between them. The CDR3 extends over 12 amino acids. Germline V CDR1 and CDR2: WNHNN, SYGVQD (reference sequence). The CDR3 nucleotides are TGCGCCAGCAGTTCTACCGCGGTCGGAGCTTTCTTT. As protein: CASSSTAVGAFF.